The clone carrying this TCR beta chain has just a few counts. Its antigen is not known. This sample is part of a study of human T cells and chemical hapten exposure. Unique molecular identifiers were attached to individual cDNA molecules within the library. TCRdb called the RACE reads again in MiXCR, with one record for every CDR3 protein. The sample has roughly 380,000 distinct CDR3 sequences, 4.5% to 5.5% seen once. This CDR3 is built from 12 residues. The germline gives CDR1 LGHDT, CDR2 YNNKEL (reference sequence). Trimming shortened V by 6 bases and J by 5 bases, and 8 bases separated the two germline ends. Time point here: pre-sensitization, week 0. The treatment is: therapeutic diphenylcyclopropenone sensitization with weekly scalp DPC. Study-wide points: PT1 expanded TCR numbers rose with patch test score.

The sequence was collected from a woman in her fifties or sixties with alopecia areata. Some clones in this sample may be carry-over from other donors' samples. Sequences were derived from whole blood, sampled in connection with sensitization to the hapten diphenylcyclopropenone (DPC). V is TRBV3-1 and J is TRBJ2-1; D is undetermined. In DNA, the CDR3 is TGTGCCAGCAGTTCGGCCGACAATGAGCAGTTCTTC. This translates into CASSSADNEQFF.